The rows below give T cell receptor beta chains drawn from one sample of a study of OX40 agonist ivuxolimab in advanced cancers. The table came from immunoSEQ multiplex PCR; TCRdb's copy has only in-frame clones and leaves some out. The top ten hold approximately 2.3% of the sample, which has about 72,000 clones, nearly 90% seen once. Here the sequenced sample was CD4+ or CD8+ T cells sorted from blood, taken in a trial of the OX40 agonist ivuxolimab. These receptors all stem from an adult with an advanced solid tumor such as melanoma, head and neck, liver or kidney cancer. Both conserved end residues are part of each CDR3.

j_gene: TRBJ2-3
v_gene: TRBV5-1
CDR3aa: CASSLAVAGPTDTQYF

j_gene: TRBJ1-2
v_gene: TRBV20-1
CDR3aa: CSAWTSYGYTF

j_gene: TRBJ2-5
v_gene: TRBV5-1
CDR3aa: CASSLGGTTQETQYF

j_gene: TRBJ2-4
v_gene: TRBV4-2
CDR3aa: CASSQEQGRTNIQYF

j_gene: TRBJ1-1
v_gene: TRBV18
CDR3aa: CASSPVGVFEAFF

j_gene: TRBJ2-2
v_gene: TRBV9
CDR3aa: CASSVGTGGYTGELFF

j_gene: TRBJ1-5
v_gene: TRBV6-6
CDR3aa: CASTSGTVFGGPQHF

j_gene: TRBJ1-2
v_gene: TRBV19
CDR3aa: CASSAGNRGGGYTF

j_gene: TRBJ1-2
v_gene: TRBV5-1
CDR3aa: CASRGGATSYGYTF

j_gene: TRBJ1-2
v_gene: TRBV14
CDR3aa: CASSHNRGSGYGYTF

j_gene: TRBJ2-2
v_gene: TRBV30
CDR3aa: CAWSGGSVTGELFF

j_gene: TRBJ1-2
v_gene: TRBV30
CDR3aa: CAWREFPRTGRYDYGYTF

j_gene: TRBJ1-1
v_gene: TRBV2
CDR3aa: CASSVEGQKTEAFF

j_gene: TRBJ2-1
v_gene: TRBV5-4
CDR3aa: CASSPRGGLREQFF

j_gene: TRBJ1-1
v_gene: TRBV7-2
CDR3aa: CASSLMGGRLLNTEAFF

j_gene: TRBJ1-1
v_gene: TRBV5-6
CDR3aa: CASSLLRNTEAFF

j_gene: TRBJ2-3
v_gene: TRBV19
CDR3aa: CASTRTGNTDTQYF

j_gene: TRBJ1-5
v_gene: TRBV30
CDR3aa: CAWSVLGGQPQHF

j_gene: TRBJ2-5
v_gene: TRBV2
CDR3aa: CASGPLAEETQYF

j_gene: TRBJ1-3
v_gene: TRBV11-3
CDR3aa: CASSSSGESSGNTIYF

j_gene: TRBJ1-4
v_gene: TRBV4-1
CDR3aa: CASSAGQGKDEKLFF

j_gene: TRBJ2-1
v_gene: TRBV2
CDR3aa: CASSGLPPYNEQFF

j_gene: TRBJ2-1
v_gene: TRBV19
CDR3aa: CASSVLAGDYNEQFF

j_gene: TRBJ1-5
v_gene: TRBV19
CDR3aa: CASRNRTVKTRPQHF

j_gene: TRBJ2-5
v_gene: TRBV29-1
CDR3aa: CSVGGRLQETQYF

j_gene: TRBJ2-3
v_gene: TRBV28
CDR3aa: CASRYRTDTQYF

j_gene: TRBJ1-1
v_gene: TRBV6-6
CDR3aa: CATTGGGSGTEAFF

j_gene: TRBJ2-5
v_gene: TRBV2
CDR3aa: CASSEDGYGTQYF

j_gene: TRBJ1-6
v_gene: TRBV7-9
CDR3aa: CASSLNFGLSNSPLHF

j_gene: TRBJ1-1
v_gene: TRBV29-1
CDR3aa: CSVDRDRGNTEAFF

j_gene: TRBJ2-3
v_gene: TRBV2
CDR3aa: CASRGSGGSTDTQYF

j_gene: TRBJ2-7
v_gene: TRBV10-1
CDR3aa: CASSEHGVGEQYF

j_gene: TRBJ1-6
v_gene: TRBV30
CDR3aa: CAWSGGNSPLHF

j_gene: TRBJ2-7
v_gene: TRBV29-1
CDR3aa: CSVSLGGVYYEQYF

j_gene: TRBJ1-5
v_gene: TRBV5-1
CDR3aa: CASSLDSGVDQPQHF

j_gene: TRBJ2-1
v_gene: TRBV6-5
CDR3aa: CASSSTPGAYNEQFF

j_gene: TRBJ2-3
v_gene: TRBV28
CDR3aa: CASSLPLGSDTQYF

j_gene: TRBJ2-1
v_gene: TRBV5-4
CDR3aa: CASSLDNNEQFF

j_gene: TRBJ1-5
v_gene: TRBV19
CDR3aa: CASSILRGRFDQPQHF

j_gene: TRBJ1-1
v_gene: TRBV7-2
CDR3aa: CASSSGQGNTEAFF

j_gene: TRBJ1-1
v_gene: TRBV18
CDR3aa: CASSSDLRTEAFF